This T cell receptor (beta chain) was captured by sequencing in a study of cytomegalovirus exposure and HLA in healthy donors. Use of 60 Vbeta and 13 Jbeta primers characterized the PCR. The assay was immunoSEQ multiplex PCR, and TCRdb's table has in-frame clones only and misses some. Among roughly 150,000 clones listed, roughly 10% were seen once. In regard to this clone: What it binds is not known.

The germline V gene encodes CDR1 SGHRS and CDR2 YFSETQ. The CDR3 totals 16 residues. The V and J ends lost 0 bases and 2 bases, in that order; junction bases with no gene match: 2. Study-level results: Listed as cytomegalovirus-associated were about 160 TCR beta chains. 87-base-pair reads could not separate some V segments, including TRBV6-2 and TRBV6-3.

The clonotype originates from a man aged 45-65 years in good health and CMV-seronegative. The V gene is TRBV5-1, the J gene TRBJ2-6; 7 nucleotides align to TRBD1. Material for sequencing was PBMCs. CDR3 sequence reads: CASSLEGAPGANVLTF. Written as DNA, the CDR3 is TGCGCCAGCAGCTTGGAGGGGGCGCCTGGGGCCAACGTCCTGACTTTC.